The clone carrying this T cell receptor (beta chain) was observed a handful of times. The V segment lost 8 bases and the J segment 2 bases; nucleotides outside the gene matches: 3. The CDR3 length is 13 residues. Looked up from germline, CDR1 is MGHDK and CDR2 is SYGVNS. TCRbeta library preparation incorporated unique molecular identifiers. Via MiXCR, TCRdb re-called the PCR reads, giving one row per CDR3 protein. This sample has about 370,000 distinct CDR3 sequences, with around 21% found just once. This sample is part of a study of T-cell reconstitution after alpha-beta-depleted transplantation in children.

The receptor was isolated from a human donor who donated a stem cell graft to a child with acute myeloid leukemia. This sample comprised PBMCs from the stem cell graft donor, obtained from the stem cell graft. The chain employs TRBV25-1 and TRBJ2-7; TRBD2 agrees at 10 bases. The CDR3 here is CASSGTSAYEQYF. The CDR3 DNA is TGTGCCAGCTCCGGGACTAGCGCCTACGAGCAGTACTTC.